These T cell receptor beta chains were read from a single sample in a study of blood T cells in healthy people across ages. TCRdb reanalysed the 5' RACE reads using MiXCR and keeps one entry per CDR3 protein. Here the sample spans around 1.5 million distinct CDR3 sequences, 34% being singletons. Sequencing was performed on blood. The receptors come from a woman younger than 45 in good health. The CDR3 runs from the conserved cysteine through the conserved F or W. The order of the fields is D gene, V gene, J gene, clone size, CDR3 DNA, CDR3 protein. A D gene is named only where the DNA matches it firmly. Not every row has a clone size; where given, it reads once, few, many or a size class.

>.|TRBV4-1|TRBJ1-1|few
TGCGCCAGCAGCCACCCCTCGGGAAGGGGAGAACGAAATTGGAACACTGAAGCTTTCTTT
CASSHPSGRGERNWNTEAFF
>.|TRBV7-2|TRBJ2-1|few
TGTGCCAGCAGCTTAGATGGACTATCGTACAATGAGCGGTTCTTC
CASSLDGLSYNERFF
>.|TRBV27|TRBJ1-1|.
TGTGCCAGCAGACTAGCGACCAAGGCCCACACTGAAGCTTTCTTT
CASRLATKAHTEAFF
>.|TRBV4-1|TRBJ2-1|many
TGCGCCAGCAGCCGGGAGGGGGGCGGTGAGCAGTTCTTC
CASSREGGGEQFF
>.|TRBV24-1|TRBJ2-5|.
TGTGCCACCAGTGATCCAACGGGATTGGACCAAGAGACCCAGTACTTC
CATSDPTGLDQETQYF
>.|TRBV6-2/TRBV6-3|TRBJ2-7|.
TGTGCCAGCAGTTACTCGAGTAGGGGTCCGAGAAACGAGCAGTACTTC
CASSYSSRGPRNEQYF
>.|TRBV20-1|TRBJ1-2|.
TGCAGTGCTAGAGATGTCAGGGGCGGTGGCTACACCTTC
CSARDVRGGGYTF
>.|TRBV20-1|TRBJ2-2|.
TGCAGTGCTAGGACACCAGCCAACACCGGGGAGCTGTTTTTT
CSARTPANTGELFF
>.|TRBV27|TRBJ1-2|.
TGTGCCAGCAGTAACAGCCCTCACTATGGCTACACCTTC
CASSNSPHYGYTF
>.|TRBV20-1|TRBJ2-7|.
TGCAGTGCCACAGACTGGGACCGAGGCTACGAGCAGTACTTC
CSATDWDRGYEQYF
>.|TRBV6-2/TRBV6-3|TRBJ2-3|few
TGTGCCAGCGCGGTAGGGGCAGATACGCAGTATTTT
CASAVGADTQYF
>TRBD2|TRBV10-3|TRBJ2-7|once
TGTGCCATCAGCGGACTAGCGGGGGGCAGGAACGAGCAGTACTTC
CAISGLAGGRNEQYF
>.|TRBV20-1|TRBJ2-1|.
TGCAGTGCTAGACCCGGTGTCGGGACGAGTGCAAATGAGCAGTTCTTC
CSARPGVGTSANEQFF
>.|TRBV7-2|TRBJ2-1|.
TGTGTCAGCAGCTTAGGGGATGGAAATGAGCAGTTCTTC
CVSSLGDGNEQFF
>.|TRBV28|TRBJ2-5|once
TGTGCCAGCAGGGACATATTTTTGGGGCAGTACTTC
CASRDIFLGQYF
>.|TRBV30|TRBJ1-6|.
TGTGCCTGGAGTCACGGAGATAATTCACCCCTCCACTTT
CAWSHGDNSPLHF
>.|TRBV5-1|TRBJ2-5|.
TGCGCCAGCAGCTTGGGTCTGGTTCACCAAGAGACCCAGTACTTC
CASSLGLVHQETQYF
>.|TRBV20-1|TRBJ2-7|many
TGCAGTGCCCTCGGACTTACCAACGAGCAGTACTTC
CSALGLTNEQYF
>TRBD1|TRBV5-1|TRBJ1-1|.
TGCGCCAGCAGCCAGACAGGGAATCCCCTCACTGAAGCTTTCTTT
CASSQTGNPLTEAFF
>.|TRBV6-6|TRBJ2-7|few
TGTGCCAGCAGTTACGAAGGGACACCGGCATACGAGCAGTACTTC
CASSYEGTPAYEQYF